The rows below give T cell receptor beta chains drawn from one sample of a study of beta chain features in type 1 diabetes. Measured with immunoSEQ multiplex PCR; TCRdb has only the in-frame clones, and not every one. The sample holds 110,000 to 150,000 clones, about 7.1% seen once. The specimen sequenced was central memory CD4+ T cells from blood. The receptor set was obtained from a woman between 25 and 40 years old in good health. CDR3s include the opening cysteine and the closing phenylalanine or tryptophan. D genes are given only for firm matches. Not every row has a clone size; where given, it reads once, few, many or a size class.

D	V	J	size	CDR3	DNA
TRBD1	TRBV28	TRBJ1-2	few	CASSFSDRGDDGYTF	TGTGCCAGCAGTTTCTCGGACAGGGGAGACGATGGCTACACCTTC
NA	TRBV7-3	TRBJ2-1	NA	CASSLLAHVGYNEQFF	TGTGCCAGCAGCTTACTAGCCCATGTGGGCTACAATGAGCAGTTCTTC
NA	TRBV6-6	TRBJ2-4	many	CASSGLNIQYF	TGTGCCAGCAGTGGGCTGAACATTCAGTACTTC
NA	TRBV4-3	TRBJ1-2	many	CASSGGLANYGYTF	TGCGCCAGCAGCGGCGGGTTAGCTAACTATGGCTACACCTTC
NA	TRBV28	TRBJ2-3	few	CASRKGVAGTDTQYF	TGTGCCAGCAGAAAAGGAGTCGCCGGGACAGATACGCAGTATTTT
NA	TRBV6-6	TRBJ1-1	few	CASSSLYSEAFF	TGTGCCAGCAGTTCCCTCTATTCTGAAGCTTTCTTT
NA	TRBV30	TRBJ2-5	NA	CAHSRQRKETQYF	TGTGCCCATAGCCGGCAGCGGAAAGAGACCCAGTACTTC
NA	TRBV28	TRBJ1-1	few	CASSLFHGSGTEAFF	TGTGCCAGCAGTTTATTCCACGGGTCGGGGACTGAAGCTTTCTTT
NA	TRBV28	TRBJ1-5	few	CASVRGDGNQPQHF	TGTGCCAGCGTACGGGGGGATGGCAATCAGCCCCAGCATTTT
TRBD1	TRBV2	TRBJ1-2	few	CASSKQGGTIYGYTF	TGTGCCAGCAGTAAACAGGGGGGCACAATCTATGGCTACACCTTC
TRBD2	TRBV28	TRBJ2-3	few	CASIRAGPSDTQYF	TGTGCCAGCATTCGAGCGGGACCCTCAGATACGCAGTATTTT
TRBD2	TRBV29-1	TRBJ2-1	many	CSVDAGGPNEQFF	TGCAGCGTTGATGCGGGAGGGCCAAATGAGCAGTTCTTC
NA	TRBV27	TRBJ2-2	few	CASSPRVPRRDYTGELFF	TGTGCCAGCAGCCCTCGGGTGCCCCGCCGGGACTACACCGGGGAGCTGTTTTTT
TRBD1	TRBV11-1	TRBJ2-7	NA	CASSFDRVSYEQYF	TGTGCCAGCAGCTTCGACAGGGTATCCTACGAGCAGTACTTC
TRBD2	TRBV5-4	TRBJ2-5	few	CASSGLGTSVTQYF	TGTGCCAGCAGCGGCCTCGGGACTAGCGTGACCCAGTACTTC
NA	TRBV13	TRBJ2-7	few	CASSTRLGGKSSYEQYF	TGTGCCAGCAGCACACGTCTTGGCGGGAAGAGCTCCTACGAGCAGTACTTC
TRBD2	TRBV11-2	TRBJ2-1	many	CASSFTGGTNEQFF	TGTGCCAGCAGCTTTACGGGAGGTACAAATGAGCAGTTCTTC
TRBD1	TRBV29-1	TRBJ2-2	many	CSVGQGTGGELFF	TGCAGCGTAGGACAGGGGACGGGCGGGGAGCTGTTTTTT
NA	TRBV7-9	TRBJ1-1	many	CASSSDRNSEAFF	TGTGCCAGCAGCTCTGACAGAAACTCTGAAGCTTTCTTT
NA	TRBV4-2	TRBJ2-4	few	CASSQVGSGGGNIQYF	TGTGCCAGCAGCCAAGTGGGGTCGGGGGGCGGAAACATTCAGTACTTC
TRBD2	TRBV11-2	TRBJ2-1	few	CASRRPATSGSNEQFF	TGTGCCAGCAGACGACCCGCTACTAGCGGGAGCAATGAGCAGTTCTTC
NA	TRBV5-1	TRBJ2-7	NA	CASSLANTRSGEQYF	TGCGCCAGCAGCTTGGCCAATACTCGTTCGGGGGAGCAGTACTTC
TRBD2	TRBV11-2	TRBJ2-5	NA	CASSLTSGSTETQYF	TGTGCCAGCAGCTTAACTAGCGGGAGCACTGAGACCCAGTACTTC
NA	TRBV7-2	TRBJ2-1	many	CASSLGRNNEQFF	TGTGCCAGCAGCTTAGGCAGGAACAATGAGCAGTTCTTC
TRBD2	TRBV18	TRBJ2-7	NA	CASCSLAGDEQYF	TGTGCCAGCTGTTCACTAGCGGGAGACGAGCAGTACTTC
TRBD1	TRBV5-1	TRBJ2-5	few	CASDPGQGAPETQYF	TGCGCCAGTGATCCGGGACAGGGGGCTCCTGAGACCCAGTACTTC
TRBD1	TRBV9	TRBJ2-5	NA	CASSVDGTGGWETQYF	TGTGCCAGCAGCGTAGACGGGACAGGGGGCTGGGAGACCCAGTACTTC
TRBD2	TRBV7-2	TRBJ2-1	few	CASSSGTSGTAVEQFF	TGTGCCAGCAGCTCCGGGACTAGCGGCACGGCGGTTGAGCAGTTCTTC
TRBD1	TRBV7-2	TRBJ1-1	few	CASSLGTGKGRTEAFF	TGTGCCAGCAGCCTCGGGACAGGGAAGGGTCGGACTGAAGCTTTCTTT
TRBD2	TRBV5-4	TRBJ2-2	NA	CASRLRTSGRRAGELFF	TGTGCCAGCAGGCTACGGACTAGCGGGAGGAGAGCCGGGGAGCTGTTTTTT
TRBD1	TRBV30	TRBJ1-5	NA	CAWRRTGGNQPQHF	TGTGCCTGGAGACGGACAGGGGGTAATCAGCCCCAGCATTTT
TRBD1	TRBV18	TRBJ2-1	NA	CASSPWDRRYNEQFF	TGTGCCAGCTCACCATGGGACAGGAGATACAATGAGCAGTTCTTC
TRBD1	TRBV7-9	TRBJ1-4	NA	CASSIRQGAQPNEKLFF	TGTGCCAGCAGCATCCGACAGGGGGCGCAGCCTAATGAAAAACTGTTTTTT
TRBD2	TRBV7-2	TRBJ2-3	few	CASSLVTDSGSSADTQYF	TGTGCCAGCAGCTTAGTGACTGATAGCGGGAGTTCAGCAGATACGCAGTATTTT
NA	TRBV18	TRBJ1-1	NA	CASSPRPGGRSGDTEAFF	TGTGCCAGCTCACCACGTCCGGGAGGGAGGTCAGGGGACACTGAAGCTTTCTTT
TRBD2	TRBV7-2	TRBJ2-3	NA	CASMTTSGRRYTQYF	TGTGCCAGCATGACTACTAGCGGGAGGAGGTATACGCAGTATTTT
NA	TRBV11-2	TRBJ2-5	few	CASSSSDWQETQYF	TGTGCCAGCAGCTCATCTGACTGGCAAGAGACCCAGTACTTC
TRBD1	TRBV4-3	TRBJ2-5	NA	CASSHPDRVHETQYF	TGCGCCAGCAGCCATCCTGACAGGGTTCATGAGACCCAGTACTTC
NA	TRBV18	TRBJ2-3	many	CASSPTTGTDTQYF	TGTGCCAGCTCACCGACGACAGGCACAGATACGCAGTATTTT
TRBD1	TRBV19	TRBJ1-1	few	CASSFRDRVSVTEAFF	TGTGCCAGTAGTTTCCGGGACAGGGTATCAGTCACTGAAGCTTTCTTT
TRBD1	TRBV30	TRBJ2-5	many	CAWSRDRGETQYF	TGTGCCTGGAGCCGAGACAGGGGAGAGACCCAGTACTTC
TRBD1	TRBV7-9	TRBJ1-6	few	CASSPGQGANSPLHF	TGTGCCAGCAGCCCAGGACAGGGGGCAAATTCACCCCTCCACTTT
TRBD2	TRBV18	TRBJ2-1	many	CASSPLSGIAYNEQFF	TGTGCCAGCTCACCTCTTAGCGGGATTGCTTACAATGAGCAGTTCTTC
TRBD2	TRBV6-1	TRBJ2-7	NA	CASSGKTSDSYEQYF	TGTGCCAGCAGTGGAAAGACTAGCGACTCCTACGAGCAGTACTTC
NA	TRBV7-2	TRBJ2-1	few	CASSYPGQYNEQFF	TGTGCCAGCAGCTACCCAGGGCAGTACAATGAGCAGTTCTTC
NA	TRBV29-1	TRBJ2-3	NA	CSVGSRRSTDTQYF	TGCAGCGTTGGTTCTAGGCGATCCACAGATACGCAGTATTTT
TRBD2	TRBV19	TRBJ2-3	NA	CATRTSGSTDTQYF	TGTGCCACCAGGACTAGCGGAAGCACAGATACGCAGTATTTT
TRBD1	TRBV29-1	TRBJ2-1	few	CSAYDRGRGNEQFF	TGCAGCGCCTACGACAGGGGGCGGGGCAATGAGCAGTTCTTC